The entry that follows covers one T cell receptor beta chain sequence. Antigen unknown. The source of the sample is a study of shared clonotypes between healthy human individuals. Turning to the study itself: Plates per donor: three CD4 naive, three CD4 memory, two CD8 naive, one CD8 memory.

General study points: Large depth notwithstanding, sorted-subset sequencing proved incomplete by rarefaction. The sampled material consisted only of blood, and tissue repertoires are likely to differ.

Using immunoSEQ multiplex PCR, the repertoire was profiled, and TCRdb retains in-frame clones only, with some absent. The table has 500,000 or so clones, 90% to 97% seen once. A split of CD4+ cells into CD45RA+ naive and CD45RA-negative memory subsets was performed. Trimming at V came to 6 bases and at J to 5 bases, leaving 1 base not matched to a gene. CDR3 length: 14 residues. Germline V CDR1 and CDR2: SNHLY, FYNNEI. Sequenced material: naive CD4+ T cells sorted from blood. Subset here: CD45RA+ positively selected. The source is a woman aged 25 to 39 in good health. The V call is TRBV2, the J call TRBJ2-3; TRBD2 matches 14 bases. CDR3 in DNA: TGTGCCAGCAGCGGACTAGCGGGAGGAGATACGCAGTATTTT. Translating gives CASSGLAGGDTQYF.